This T cell receptor beta chain comes out of a study of cytomegalovirus exposure and HLA in healthy donors. About the research overall: Early released data had around 79 million unique TCRs, all coming from HLA-typed donors.

Findings of the study overall: Most TCR sequences were uncommon, yet certain public TCRs appeared in many donors. In a later analysis, parvovirus B19, influenza, CMV and Epstein-Barr virus appeared linked to several top co-occurrence clusters.

The CDR3 spans 15 residues. Per germline, CDR1 MNHEY and CDR2 SMNVEV (reference sequence). V lost 3 bases and J lost 5; bases outside the gene matches: 10. This PCR relied on a set of 60 Vbeta primers and 13 Jbeta primers. Generated by immunoSEQ multiplex PCR, the TCRdb table keeps only in-frame clones and is missing some. The sample consists of roughly 99,000 clones, more than 75% of them appearing once. This clone came up many times. The antigen remains undetermined. This sequence was found in a woman between 35 and 50 years old in good health and CMV-seronegative. The V gene is TRBV27, the J gene TRBJ2-7, with 7 bases identical to TRBD2. Sequencing input: PBMCs. In DNA form, the CDR3 reads TGTGCCAGCAGTTTGCCGGGGGGACCCCCCAACGAGCAGTACTTC. Its translation is CASSLPGGPPNEQYF.